The 23 T cell receptor beta chains presented below share a single source sample, sequenced in a study of blood T cell repertoires in COVID-19. TCRdb's copy holds only in-frame clones and misses some; the assay was immunoSEQ multiplex PCR. This table has about 33,000 clones, around 84% appearing once. Sample: peripheral blood. These TCRs come from an elderly man with acute or convalescent COVID-19.

In DNA form, the CDR3 reads TGTGCCAGCAGCGTAGGAAATAGCGCGAAAGATACGCAGTATTTT. Translation gives CASSVGNSAKDTQYF. The chain combines TRBV9 with TRBJ2-3, with D perhaps matching TRBD2 (5 bases). This CDR3 contains 15 residues. Germline V gives CDR1 SGDLS, CDR2 YYNGEE. The V end was cut by 0 bases, the J end by 5 bases, with 13 bases between.

The gene calls are TRBV7-2 and TRBJ2-3, with D maybe TRBD2 (6 bases). Trimming cost V 3 bases and J 6 bases, with 13 bases left between them. From germline, CDR1 is SGHTA and CDR2 FQGNSA. This CDR3 has 14 amino acids. CDR3 amino acids: CASSFPGLTDTQYF. The CDR3 DNA follows: TGTGCCAGCAGCTTTCCGGGACTGACGGATACGCAGTATTTT.

This chain uses TRBV6-5 with TRBJ1-2; 8 bases are shared with TRBD1. Trimming took 4 bases from V and 4 from J; bases not matched to a gene: 8. The CDR3 has 15 amino acids. Germline CDR1 reads MNHEY; CDR2 reads SVGAGI. The CDR3 bases are TGTGCCAGCAGTTTAAGGACAGGGACCTTCTATGGCTACACCTTC. Protein: CASSLRTGTFYGYTF.

The chain carries TRBV7-3 and TRBJ2-2; 8 positions match TRBD1. Germline V gene lookup returns CDR1 SGHTA and CDR2 FQGTGA. V shed 5 bases and J 5 bases; nucleotides not matched to a gene: 13. The CDR3 contains 17 residues. CDR3 protein: CASSAIGGQGVTGELFF. The CDR3 DNA reads TGTGCCAGCAGCGCTATCGGCGGACAGGGAGTTACCGGGGAGCTGTTTTTT. The whole variable domain, filled in from reference TRBV7-3 and TRBJ2-2, reads GAGVSQTPSNKVTEKGKYVELRCDPISGHTALYWYRQSLGQGPEFLIYFQGTGAADDSGLPNDRFFAVRPEGSVSTLKIQRTERGDSAVYLCASSAIGGQGVTGELFFGEGSRLTVL.

The chain joins TRBV7-6 to TRBJ2-3; 8 positions agree with TRBD2. Germline V gene lookup returns CDR1 SGHVS and CDR2 FNYEAQ. V lost 8 bases and J lost 5; bases outside the gene matches: 9. The CDR3 is 14 amino acids. The CDR3 sequence: CASWTGGARDTQYF. The CDR3, as DNA: TGTGCCAGCTGGACCGGGGGGGCACGAGATACGCAGTATTTT.

This clone was seen a single time. The chain employs TRBV2 and TRBJ2-5; TRBD2 is a possible D gene (5 bases). The CDR3 runs to 11 residues. CDR1 and CDR2 from the germline V gene are SNHLY and FYNNEI. Trimming stripped 2 bases from V and 8 bases from J, with 6 bases between. This chain's CDR3 is CASSESGTQYF. CDR3 bases: TGTGCCAGCAGTGAATCGGGAACCCAGTACTTC.

V and J are TRBV4-2 and TRBJ1-2; 11 bases fit TRBD1. CDR3 length: 17 residues. Germline assignment: CDR1 LGHNA and CDR2 YNFKEQ. The junction had 5 bases not matched to a gene; V was cut back by 0 bases and J by 2 bases. Here the CDR3 reads CASSQDRGQGGNYGYTF. As DNA, the CDR3 is TGTGCCAGCAGCCAAGATCGGGGACAGGGGGGGAACTATGGCTACACCTTC.

The V gene is TRBV9, the J gene TRBJ1-1, with D perhaps matching TRBD1 (5 bases). V was pared by 3 bases and J by 6 bases, with 15 bases between. CDR1 SGDLS and CDR2 YYNGEE come from the germline V gene. This CDR3 spans 14 amino acids. The CDR3 bases are TGTGCCAGCAGCGCGGGGGACGGAAGGGCTGAAGCTTTCTTT. Residues: CASSAGDGRAEAFF. Full variable domain (rest looked up from reference TRBV9 and TRBJ1-1): DSGVTQTPKHLITATGQRVTLRCSPRSGDLSVYWYQQSLDQGLQFLIQYYNGEERAKGNILERFSAQQFPDLHSELNLSSLELGDSALYFCASSAGDGRAEAFFGQGTRLTVV.

V usage is TRBV6-5 and J usage is TRBJ2-2; tentative D call: TRBD1 (5 bases). CDR1 MNHEY and CDR2 SVGAGI come from the germline V gene. With 7 bases removed from V and 1 base from J, the gap between germline ends came to 10 bases. This CDR3 has 14 amino acids. The CDR3 protein is CASKTTENTGELFF. CDR3 sequence (DNA): TGTGCCAGCAAGACGACAGAGAACACCGGGGAGCTGTTTTTT.

This clone turned up a few times. CDR3 protein: CASSWGLAGVGSYNEQFF. The CDR3 coding sequence is TGTGCCAGCAGCTGGGGACTAGCGGGGGTGGGCTCCTACAATGAGCAGTTCTTC. The V and J genes are TRBV3-1 (or the pseudogene TRBV3-2) and TRBJ2-1; 14 bases match TRBD2. The CDR3 contains 18 residues. Trimming removed 5 bases from V and 0 bases from J; junction bases left unmatched: 6. The germline V gene encodes CDR1 LGHDT and CDR2 YNNKEL (reference sequence).

The chain is built from TRBV12-3 or TRBV12-4 and TRBJ2-5; maybe TRBD1 (5 bases). Trimming pared 5 bases from V and 2 bases from J, leaving 9 bases between. This CDR3 has 13 residues. CDR3 region: CASSRYRQETQYF. The DNA of the CDR3 is TGTGCCAGCAGTAGGTACAGGCAAGAGACCCAGTACTTC.

V usage is TRBV12-3 or TRBV12-4 and J usage is TRBJ2-3; TRBD2 agrees at 7 bases. V shed 7 bases, J shed 2 bases, and the junction held 3 bases outside the gene matches. The CDR3 is 13 residues long. As DNA, the CDR3 is TGTGCCAGCAAGCGGGGTAACACAGATACGCAGTATTTT. Protein: CASKRGNTDTQYF.

The genes are TRBV4-2 and TRBJ1-2, with D unresolved. V dropped 1 base and J dropped 0 bases, with 9 bases sitting between them. This CDR3 is built from 15 residues. Germline CDR1 LGHNA, CDR2 YNFKEQ. The CDR3 is CASSQVAQTNYGYTF. The CDR3 nucleotides read TGTGCCAGCAGCCAAGTCGCACAGACTAACTATGGCTACACCTTC.

This chain connects TRBV10-3 to TRBJ2-5, with D perhaps TRBD1 (6 bases). V lost 2 bases to trimming and J lost 2 bases, with 12 bases between them. This CDR3 contains 15 residues. Germline loops: CDR1 ENHRY, CDR2 SYGVKD. CDR3 amino acids: CAISEPQGTQETQYF. DNA of the CDR3: TGTGCCATCAGTGAGCCCCAGGGGACACAAGAGACCCAGTACTTC.

This rearrangement joins TRBV5-1 to TRBJ1-1, with 9 positions matching TRBD1. Germline V gene sequence: CDR1 SGHRS, CDR2 YFSETQ. The CDR3 extends over 12 amino acids. Losses at the gene ends were 3 bases for V and 11 bases for J; bases not matched to a gene: 5. In nucleotides, the CDR3 is TGCGCCAGCAGCTATAACGACAGGGGGGCTTTCTTT. This translates into CASSYNDRGAFF.

This sequence joins TRBV18 and TRBJ1-2; 9 nucleotides agree with TRBD1. The CDR3 consists of 17 residues. The V and J ends lost 3 bases and 0 bases, in that order; junction bases with no gene match: 8. Per the germline V gene, CDR1 is KGHSH and CDR2 is LQKENI. The CDR3 spells CASSPDRGPLSNYGYTF. The CDR3 bases are TGTGCCAGCTCACCGGACAGGGGCCCACTTTCTAACTATGGCTACACCTTC.

The chain couples TRBV10-1 to TRBJ2-3, with a possible D match to TRBD1 (6 bases). CDR3 length: 16 amino acids. The V end was cut by 6 bases, the J end by 1 base, with 17 bases between. Per the germline V gene, CDR1 is WNHNN and CDR2 is SYGVQD (reference sequence). CDR3 nucleotide sequence: TGCGCCAGCAGCCTTAGGGGGATCCTTGGCACAGATACGCAGTATTTT. Encoded protein: CASSLRGILGTDTQYF.

The rearrangement links TRBV7-9 to TRBJ1-6; 9 nucleotides line up with TRBD1. Germline values: CDR1 SEHNR, CDR2 FQNEAQ (reference sequence). This CDR3 is built from 15 residues. The V gene end was trimmed by 5 bases and the J gene end by 7 bases; junction bases not matched to a gene: 6. The CDR3 DNA sequence: TGTGCCAGCAGCCCCAGGGGACAGGGAAATTCACCCCTCCACTTT. Encoded protein: CASSPRGQGNSPLHF.

The chain joins TRBV7-6 to TRBJ2-7; 11 nucleotides align to TRBD1. Germline V CDR1 and CDR2: SGHVS, FNYEAQ. CDR3 size: 14 residues. Trimming at V came to 6 bases and at J to 5 bases, leaving 6 bases not matched to a gene. The CDR3 loop is CASSSGQGANEQYF. Written as DNA, the CDR3 is TGTGCCAGCAGTTCCGGACAGGGGGCCAACGAGCAGTACTTC.

The CDR3 loop reads CASSLGLAGRADTQYF. The CDR3 bases are TGTGCCAGCAGCTTGGGACTAGCGGGGAGAGCAGATACGCAGTATTTT. This chain links TRBV5-6 with TRBJ2-3; 11 bases are a match to TRBD2. V lost 0 bases and J lost 4; bases outside the gene matches: 4. Germline V CDR1 and CDR2: SGHDT, YYEEEE. This CDR3 has 16 amino acids.

This clone was picked up one time. The chain uses TRBV10-3 and TRBJ2-1; D might be TRBD2 (5 bases). The V end was cut by 8 bases, the J end by 2 bases, with 10 bases between. Germline V lookup: CDR1 ENHRY, CDR2 SYGVKD. This CDR3 is 13 amino acids long. The CDR3 DNA sequence: TGTGCCATCGGAGGAGACACCTACAATGAGCAGTTCTTC. It translates to CAIGGDTYNEQFF.

The chain couples TRBV18 to TRBJ1-1, with 9 bases matching TRBD1. The length of the CDR3 is 12 residues. The germline V gene encodes CDR1 KGHSH and CDR2 LQKENI. V dropped 2 bases and J dropped 11; count of bases not matched to a gene: 3. CDR3 in amino acids: CASSPGQGPAFF. CDR3 bases: TGTGCCAGCTCACCAGGACAGGGGCCGGCTTTCTTT. Based on the CDR3 plus reference TRBV18 and TRBJ1-1, the full variable domain is NAGVMQNPRHLVRRRGQEARLRCSPMKGHSHVYWYRQLPEEGLKFMVYLQKENIIDESGMPKERFSAEFPKEGPSILRIQQVVRGDSAAYFCASSPGQGPAFFGQGTRLTVV.

The V and J genes are TRBV5-1 and TRBJ2-5, with D hard to call. The CDR3 spans 11 residues. Germline lookup yields CDR1 SGHRS and CDR2 YFSETQ. V lost 1 base and J lost 6, with 4 bases in between. CDR3 in amino acids: CASSLLQTQYF. CDR3 bases: TGCGCCAGCAGCTTGCTTCAGACCCAGTACTTC.